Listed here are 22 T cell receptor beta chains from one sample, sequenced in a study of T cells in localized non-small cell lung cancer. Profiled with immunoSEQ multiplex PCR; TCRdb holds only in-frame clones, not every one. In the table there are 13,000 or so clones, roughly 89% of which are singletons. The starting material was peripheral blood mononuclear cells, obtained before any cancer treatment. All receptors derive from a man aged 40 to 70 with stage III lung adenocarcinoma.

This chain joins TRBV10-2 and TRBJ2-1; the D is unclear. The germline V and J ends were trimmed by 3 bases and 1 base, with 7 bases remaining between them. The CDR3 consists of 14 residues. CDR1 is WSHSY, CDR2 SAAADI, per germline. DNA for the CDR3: TGCGCCAGCAGTGATATGGGGTCCTACAATGAGCAGTTCTTC. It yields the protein CASSDMGSYNEQFF.

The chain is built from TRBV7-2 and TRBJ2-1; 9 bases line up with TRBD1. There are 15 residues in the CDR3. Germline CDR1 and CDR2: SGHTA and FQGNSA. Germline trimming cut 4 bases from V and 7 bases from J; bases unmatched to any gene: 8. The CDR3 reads CASSSRTGVGNEQFF. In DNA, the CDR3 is TGTGCCAGCAGCTCTCGGACAGGGGTGGGGAATGAGCAGTTCTTC. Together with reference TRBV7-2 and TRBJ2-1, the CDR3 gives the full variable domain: GAGVSQSPSNKVTEKGKDVELRCDPISGHTALYWYRQSLGQGLEFLIYFQGNSAPDKSGLPSDRFSAERTGGSVSTLTIQRTQQEDSAVYLCASSSRTGVGNEQFFGPGTRLTVL.

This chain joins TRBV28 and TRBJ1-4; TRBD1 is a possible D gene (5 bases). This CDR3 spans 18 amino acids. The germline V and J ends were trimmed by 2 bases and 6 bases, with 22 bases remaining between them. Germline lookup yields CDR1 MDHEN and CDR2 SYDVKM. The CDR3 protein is CASSLGREFYGRDEKLFF. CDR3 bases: TGTGCCAGCAGTTTAGGCAGGGAGTTTTATGGGCGGGATGAAAAACTGTTTTTT.

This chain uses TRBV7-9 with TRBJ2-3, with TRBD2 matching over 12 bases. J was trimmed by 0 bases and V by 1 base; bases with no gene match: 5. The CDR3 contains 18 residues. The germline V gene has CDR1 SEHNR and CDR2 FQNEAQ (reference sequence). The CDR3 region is CASSLGSSGRASTDTQYF. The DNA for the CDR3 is TGTGCCAGCAGCTTAGGATCTAGCGGGAGGGCCAGCACAGATACGCAGTATTTT.

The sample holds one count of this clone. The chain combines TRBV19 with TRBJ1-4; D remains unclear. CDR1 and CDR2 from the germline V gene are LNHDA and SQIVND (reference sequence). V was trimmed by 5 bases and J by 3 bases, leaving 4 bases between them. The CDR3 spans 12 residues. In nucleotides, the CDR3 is TGTGCCAGTAGTTCGCCTAATGAAAAACTGTTTTTT. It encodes CASSSPNEKLFF.

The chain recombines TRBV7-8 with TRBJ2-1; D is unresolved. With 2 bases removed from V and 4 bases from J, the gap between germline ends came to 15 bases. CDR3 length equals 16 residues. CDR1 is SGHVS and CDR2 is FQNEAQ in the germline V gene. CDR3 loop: CASSLSPSLQYNEQFF. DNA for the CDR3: TGTGCCAGCAGCTTATCCCCCTCACTTCAGTACAATGAGCAGTTCTTC. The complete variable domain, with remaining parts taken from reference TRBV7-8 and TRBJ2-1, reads GAGVSQSPRYKVAKRGQDVALRCDPISGHVSLFWYQQALGQGPEFLTYFQNEAQLDKSGLPSDRFFAERPEGSVSTLKIQRTQQEDSAVYLCASSLSPSLQYNEQFFGPGTRLTVL.

CDR3 nucleotides: TGTGCCAGCAGCCCGCTGGGACAGGGAGGATATGGCTACACCTTC. Its protein is CASSPLGQGGYGYTF. This chain joins TRBV4-2 and TRBJ1-2; 9 positions agree with TRBD1. CDR3 length: 15 amino acids. Losses at the gene ends were 4 bases for V and 5 bases for J; bases not matched to a gene: 8. Germline CDR1 LGHNA, CDR2 YNFKEQ.

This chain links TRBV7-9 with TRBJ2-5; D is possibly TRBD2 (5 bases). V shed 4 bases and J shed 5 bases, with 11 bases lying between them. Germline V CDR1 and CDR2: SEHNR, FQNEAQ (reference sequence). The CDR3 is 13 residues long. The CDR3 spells CASSSGGRETQYF. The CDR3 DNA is TGTGCCAGCAGCTCCGGAGGACGGGAGACCCAGTACTTC.

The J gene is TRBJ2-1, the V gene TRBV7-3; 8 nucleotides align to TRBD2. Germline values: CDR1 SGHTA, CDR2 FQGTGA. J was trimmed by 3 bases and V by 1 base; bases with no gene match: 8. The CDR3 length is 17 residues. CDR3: CASSLRPSGSSYNEQFF. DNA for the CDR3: TGTGCCAGCAGCTTAAGGCCTAGCGGGTCTAGCTACAATGAGCAGTTCTTC. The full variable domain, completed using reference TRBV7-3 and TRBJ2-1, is GAGVSQTPSNKVTEKGKYVELRCDPISGHTALYWYRQSLGQGPEFLIYFQGTGAADDSGLPNDRFFAVRPEGSVSTLKIQRTERGDSAVYLCASSLRPSGSSYNEQFFGPGTRLTVL.

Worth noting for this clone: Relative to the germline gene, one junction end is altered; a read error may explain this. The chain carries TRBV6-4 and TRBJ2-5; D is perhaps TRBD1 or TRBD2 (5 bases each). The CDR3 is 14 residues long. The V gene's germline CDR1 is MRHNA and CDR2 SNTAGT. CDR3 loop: CASRDSEGWGTQYF. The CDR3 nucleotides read TGTGCCAGCAGAGACTCAGAGGGGTGGGGGACCCAGTACTTC.

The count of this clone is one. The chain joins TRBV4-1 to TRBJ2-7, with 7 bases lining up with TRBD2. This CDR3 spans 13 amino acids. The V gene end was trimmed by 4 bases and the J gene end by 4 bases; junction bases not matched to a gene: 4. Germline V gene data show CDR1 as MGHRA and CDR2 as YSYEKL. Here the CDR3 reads CASSPGRGYEQYF. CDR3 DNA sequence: TGCGCCAGCAGCCCAGGGAGGGGATACGAGCAGTACTTC.

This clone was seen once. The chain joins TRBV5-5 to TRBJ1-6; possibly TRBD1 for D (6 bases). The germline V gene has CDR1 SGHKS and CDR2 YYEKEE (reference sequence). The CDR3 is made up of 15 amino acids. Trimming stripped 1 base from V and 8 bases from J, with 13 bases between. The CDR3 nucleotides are TGTGCCAGCAGCTTGCAAACAGGGTGGGATTCACCCCTCCACTTT. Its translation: CASSLQTGWDSPLHF.

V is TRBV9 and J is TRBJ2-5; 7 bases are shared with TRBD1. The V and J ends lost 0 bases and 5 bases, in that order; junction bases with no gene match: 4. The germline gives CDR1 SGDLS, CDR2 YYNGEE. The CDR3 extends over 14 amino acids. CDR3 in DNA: TGTGCCAGCAGCGTAGGTTACAGGGGTGAGACCCAGTACTTC. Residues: CASSVGYRGETQYF.

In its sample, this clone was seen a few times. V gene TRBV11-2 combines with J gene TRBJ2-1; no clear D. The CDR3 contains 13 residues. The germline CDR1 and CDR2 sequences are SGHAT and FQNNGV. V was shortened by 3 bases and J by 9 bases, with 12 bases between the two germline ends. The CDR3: CASSLGSVSEQFF. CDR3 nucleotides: TGTGCCAGCAGCTTGGGGTCCGTAAGTGAGCAGTTCTTC.

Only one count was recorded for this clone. The CDR3 nucleotides are TGTGCCAGCAGTGCCGGGACCGTAAAACCCCAGCATTTT. This sequence encodes CASSAGTVKPQHF. This sequence joins TRBV6-6 and TRBJ1-5; tentatively, D is TRBD1 (5 bases). The V gene lost 5 bases and the J gene lost 10 bases, with 15 bases spanning the gap. CDR1 and CDR2 (germline): MNHNY, SVGAGI (reference sequence). The CDR3 sequence is 13 residues long.

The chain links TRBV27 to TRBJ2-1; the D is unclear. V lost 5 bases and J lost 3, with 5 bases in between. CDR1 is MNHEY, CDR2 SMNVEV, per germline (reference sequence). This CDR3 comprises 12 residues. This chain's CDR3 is CASSDFYNEQFF. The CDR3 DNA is TGTGCCAGCAGTGATTTCTACAATGAGCAGTTCTTC.

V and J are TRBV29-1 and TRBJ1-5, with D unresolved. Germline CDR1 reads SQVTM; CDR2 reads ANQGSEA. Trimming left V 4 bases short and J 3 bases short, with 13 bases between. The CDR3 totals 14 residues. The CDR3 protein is CSVVDGNFNQPQHF. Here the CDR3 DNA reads TGCAGCGTTGTGGACGGAAATTTCAATCAGCCCCAGCATTTT. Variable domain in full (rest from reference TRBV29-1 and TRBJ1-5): SAVISQKPSRDICQRGTSLTIQCQVDSQVTMMFWYRQQPGQSLTLIATANQGSEATYESGFVIDKFPISRPNLTFSTLTVSNMSPEDSSIYLCSVVDGNFNQPQHFGDGTRLSIL.

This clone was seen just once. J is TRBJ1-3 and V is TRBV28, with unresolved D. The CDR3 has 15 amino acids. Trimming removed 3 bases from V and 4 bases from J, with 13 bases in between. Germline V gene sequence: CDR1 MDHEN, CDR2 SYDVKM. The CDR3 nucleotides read TGTGCCAGCAGTTTGGATATTGGGGTCGGAAACACCATATATTTT. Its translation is CASSLDIGVGNTIYF.

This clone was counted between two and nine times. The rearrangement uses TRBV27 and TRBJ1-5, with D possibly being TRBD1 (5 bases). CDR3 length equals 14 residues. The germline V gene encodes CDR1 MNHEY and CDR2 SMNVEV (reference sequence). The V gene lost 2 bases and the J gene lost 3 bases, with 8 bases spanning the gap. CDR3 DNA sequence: TGTGCCAGCAGTTTAGGGGACGCCAATCAGCCCCAGCATTTT. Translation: CASSLGDANQPQHF.

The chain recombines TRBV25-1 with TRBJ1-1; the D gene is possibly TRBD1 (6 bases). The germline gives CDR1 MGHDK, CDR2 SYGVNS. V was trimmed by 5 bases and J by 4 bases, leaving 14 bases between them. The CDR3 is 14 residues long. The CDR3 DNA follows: TGTGCCAGCAGTCGGCCGGGACAAAGCACTGAAGCTTTCTTT. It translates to CASSRPGQSTEAFF. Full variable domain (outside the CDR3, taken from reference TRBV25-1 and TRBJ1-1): EADIYQTPRYLVIGTGKKITLECSQTMGHDKMYWYQQDPGMELHLIHYSYGVNSTEKGDLSSESTVSRIRTEHFPLTLESARPSHTSQYLCASSRPGQSTEAFFGQGTRLTVV.

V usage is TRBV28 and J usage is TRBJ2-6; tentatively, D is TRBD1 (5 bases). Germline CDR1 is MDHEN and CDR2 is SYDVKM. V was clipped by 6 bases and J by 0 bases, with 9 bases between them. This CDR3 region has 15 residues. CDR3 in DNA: TGTGCCAGCAGCCGACAGAGCTCTGGGGCCAACGTCCTGACTTTC. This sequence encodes CASSRQSSGANVLTF.

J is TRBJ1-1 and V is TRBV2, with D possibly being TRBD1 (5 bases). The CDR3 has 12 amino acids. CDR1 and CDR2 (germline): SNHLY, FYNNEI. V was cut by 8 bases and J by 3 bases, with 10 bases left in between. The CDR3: CASLGVYTEAFF. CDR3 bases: TGTGCCAGCCTGGGGGTGTACACTGAAGCTTTCTTT.